The source of this T cell receptor (beta chain) is a study of T-cell reconstitution after alpha-beta-depleted transplantation in children. The CDR3 is made up of 15 amino acids. Germline CDR1 and CDR2: MDHEN and SYDVKM. V lost 6 bases to trimming and J lost 3 bases; unmatched junction nucleotides: 9. Overall study results and limits: T-cell counts and diversity were attributed mostly to newly produced T cells one year after transplant. Certain patients had high TCRbeta diversity at day 60, and it came from recipient T cells and thymic progenitors that survived. Expanded graft clones, several hundred of them, were reportedly the source of alpha-beta T cells about two months after transplant.

This clonotype has a count of ten or more. Its specificity is not known. As it was prepared, the TCRbeta library received unique molecular identifiers. TCRdb itself ran the PCR reads through MiXCR, one entry per CDR3 protein. The data show a few hundred thousand distinct CDR3 sequences, 6.6% seen once. The rearrangement links TRBV28 to TRBJ2-7; 9 bases agree with TRBD1. The sample in question was PBMCs, obtained before TCRalphabeta/CD19-depleted stem cell transplant. This TCR was recovered from a boy aged 2 to 10 with acute lymphoblastic leukemia, due to receive a stem cell transplant. CDR3 nucleotides: TGTGCCAGCAGAACACGACAGGGGGTCGTCTACGAGCAGTACTTC. This sequence encodes CASRTRQGVVYEQYF. Variable domain in full (rest from reference TRBV28 and TRBJ2-7): DVKVTQSSRYLVKRTGEKVFLECVQDMDHENMFWYRQDPGLGLRLIYFSYDVKMKEKGDIPEGYSVSREKKERFSLILESASTNQTSMYLCASRTRQGVVYEQYFGPGTRLTVT.